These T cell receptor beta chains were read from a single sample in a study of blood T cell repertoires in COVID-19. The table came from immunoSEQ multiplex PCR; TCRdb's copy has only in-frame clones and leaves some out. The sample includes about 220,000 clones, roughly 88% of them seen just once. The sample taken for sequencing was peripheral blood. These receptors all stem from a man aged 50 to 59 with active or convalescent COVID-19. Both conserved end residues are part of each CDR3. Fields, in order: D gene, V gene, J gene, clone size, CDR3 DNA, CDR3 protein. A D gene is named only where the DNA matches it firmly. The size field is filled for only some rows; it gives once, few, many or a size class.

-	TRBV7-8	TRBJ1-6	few	TGTGCCAGCAGCTTAGAAATGGGGCAGATTAATTCACCCCTCCACTTT	CASSLEMGQINSPLHF
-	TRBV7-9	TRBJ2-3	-	TGTGCCAGCAGCGCCCAGACAGCAACAGATACGCAGTATTTT	CASSAQTATDTQYF
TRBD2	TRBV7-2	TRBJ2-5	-	TGTGCCAGCAGCTTAGCGAGGGGTAGCGGGCGGAGTCAAGAGACCCAGTACTTC	CASSLARGSGRSQETQYF
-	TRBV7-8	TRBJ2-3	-	TGTGCCAGCAGCCCTTGGGGGAGCGGGAGCACAGATACGCAGTATTTT	CASSPWGSGSTDTQYF
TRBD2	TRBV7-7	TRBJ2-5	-	TGTGCCAGCAGCTATAGCGGGGCCCCGGGGGAGACCCAGTACTTC	CASSYSGAPGETQYF
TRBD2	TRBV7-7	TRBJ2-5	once	TGTGCCAGCAGCTTAACTAGCGGGAGATGGGAGACCCAGTACTTC	CASSLTSGRWETQYF
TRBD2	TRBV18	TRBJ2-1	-	TGTGCCAGCTCACCTATAGCGGGAAGCTCGGCTGAGCAGTTCTTC	CASSPIAGSSAEQFF
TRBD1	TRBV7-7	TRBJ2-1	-	TGTGCTAGCAGCTTAACCGGGACAGGGATCAATGAGCAGTTCTTC	CASSLTGTGINEQFF
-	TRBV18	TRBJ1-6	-	TGTGCCAGCTCACCGTCAACAGGGATTAATTCACCCCTCCACTTT	CASSPSTGINSPLHF
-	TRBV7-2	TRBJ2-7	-	TGTGCCAGCAGCTACGGGGGAAACTCCTACGAGCAGTACTTC	CASSYGGNSYEQYF
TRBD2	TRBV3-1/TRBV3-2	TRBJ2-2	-	TGTGCCAGCAGCCCCCCTTTAGCGGGAGGGCCGACCGGGGAGCTGTTTTTT	CASSPPLAGGPTGELFF
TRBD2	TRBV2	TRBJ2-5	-	TGTGCCAGCAGTGGGGGACTAGCGGGAGGGGAAGAGACCCAGTACTTC	CASSGGLAGGEETQYF
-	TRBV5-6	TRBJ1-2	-	TGTGCCAGCAGCTTGGGAGTTGTCGGTGACTATGGCTACACCTTC	CASSLGVVGDYGYTF
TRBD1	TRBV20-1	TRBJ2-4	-	TGCAGTGCTAGTGACAGGGGCATTTGGGCCAAAAACATTCAGTACTTC	CSASDRGIWAKNIQYF
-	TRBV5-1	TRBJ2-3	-	TGCGCCAGCAGCTTAGGACAGAGCACAGATACGCAGTATTTT	CASSLGQSTDTQYF
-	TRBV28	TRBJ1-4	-	TGTGCCAGCAGTTTCGGTAACTCGGGTGAAAAACTGTTTTTT	CASSFGNSGEKLFF